The 15 T cell receptor beta chains presented below share a single source sample, sequenced in a study of T cells after yellow fever vaccination. From the 5' RACE reads, TCRdb called clonotypes with MiXCR, one entry per CDR3 protein. The sample lists around 550,000 distinct CDR3 sequences; 15% to 20% were seen once. This specimen was PBMCs, taken 15 days after the yellow fever booster vaccination. These receptors were taken from a man under 40 who received the YFV17D yellow fever vaccine.

The chain couples TRBV28 to TRBJ2-7, with D uncertain. Germline V lookup: CDR1 MDHEN, CDR2 SYDVKM. The CDR3 covers 14 residues. Trimming removed 7 bases at V and 4 bases at J, with 17 bases between. CDR3 residues: CASTPSAPPYEQYF. For the CDR3, the DNA is TGTGCCAGCACTCCAAGTGCCCCGCCTTACGAGCAGTACTTC.

The chain couples TRBV6-1 to TRBJ2-3, with D unresolved. This CDR3 has 16 residues. The V end was cut by 10 bases, the J end by 1 base, with 21 bases between. Germline V lookup: CDR1 MNHNS, CDR2 SASEGT. The CDR3 DNA sequence: TGTGCCACCCACGCGATAAGACGGGTTGGCACAGATACGCAGTATTTT. Translated: CATHAIRRVGTDTQYF.

V usage is TRBV29-1 and J usage is TRBJ2-5; 10 bases map to TRBD2. The junction had 9 bases not matched to a gene; V was cut back by 7 bases and J by 4 bases. In germline, CDR1 is SQVTM, CDR2 ANQGSEA. The CDR3 length is 14 residues. The CDR3 loop reads CSGQRASGRETQYF. The CDR3 DNA reads as TGCAGCGGCCAACGAGCTAGCGGGAGAGAGACCCAGTACTTC.

This clonotype was seen more than once but under ten times. This chain connects TRBV20-1 to TRBJ2-1, with 9 bases identical to TRBD2. Per the germline V gene, CDR1 is DFQATT and CDR2 is SNEGSKA (reference sequence). The CDR3 has 15 amino acids. The V segment lost 5 bases and the J segment 2 bases; nucleotides outside the gene matches: 7. In nucleotides, the CDR3 is TGCAGTGCTCTGAAACTAGCGGGTACCTACAATGAGCAGTTCTTC. Protein sequence: CSALKLAGTYNEQFF.

The CDR3 spells CASSPPGSGNIQYF. The CDR3 region has the DNA TGCGCCAGCAGCCCCCCCGGCAGCGGAAACATTCAGTACTTC. The chain is built from TRBV4-3 and TRBJ2-4; the D gene is possibly TRBD2 (5 bases). The V end was cut by 4 bases, the J end by 6 bases, with 13 bases between. Germline lookup yields CDR1 LGHNA and CDR2 YSLEER. The CDR3 has 14 amino acids.

The chain recombines TRBV12-3 or TRBV12-4 with TRBJ2-7; D is possibly TRBD2 (6 bases). Trimming cost V 8 bases and J 5 bases, with 13 bases left between them. The CDR3 runs to 12 residues. The DNA for the CDR3 is TGTGCCAGCGGAGTTTGGGGGGACGAGCAGTACTTC. Translating gives CASGVWGDEQYF.

This clonotype was counted between two and nine times. The CDR3 here is CASSHNEGQSSGNTIYF. DNA for the CDR3: TGTGCCAGCAGCCATAATGAGGGACAGAGCTCTGGAAACACCATATATTTT. The rearrangement links TRBV3-1 to TRBJ1-3, with 7 bases lining up with TRBD1. Germline V gene data show CDR1 as LGHDT and CDR2 as YNNKEL (reference sequence). CDR3 length: 17 residues. V was clipped by 3 bases and J by 0 bases; unmatched bases: 8. The entire variable domain, with the rest obtained from reference TRBV3-1 and TRBJ1-3, is as follows: DTAVSQTPKYLVTQMGNDKSIKCEQNLGHDTMYWYKQDSKKFLKIMFSYNNKELIINETVPNRFSPKSPDKAHLNLHINSLELGDSAVYFCASSHNEGQSSGNTIYFGEGSWLTVV.

This clonotype was counted a few times. This rearrangement joins TRBV6-5 to TRBJ2-7; D not resolved. The CDR3 extends over 12 amino acids. With 5 bases removed from V and 6 bases from J, the gap between germline ends came to 11 bases. From germline, CDR1 is MNHEY and CDR2 SVGAGI. CDR3 in DNA: TGTGCCAGCAGTCCAGACTCAGTCGAGCAGTACTTC. Protein sequence: CASSPDSVEQYF.

This clonotype was seen a handful of times. The rearrangement uses TRBV12-3 or TRBV12-4 and TRBJ2-7; 7 nucleotides match TRBD2. The CDR3 totals 15 residues. The J segment lost 3 bases and the V segment lost 6 bases, leaving 11 bases of the junction unmatched. CDR3 nucleotide sequence: TGTGCCAGCAGCGAAACTAGCGTTTCCCGCTACGAGCAGTACTTC. Translating it yields CASSETSVSRYEQYF.

The chain recombines TRBV2 with TRBJ2-7; D unresolved. The CDR3 spans 11 residues. Trimming took off 10 bases at V and 3 bases at J, with 10 bases between the two ends. CDR1 and CDR2 from the germline V gene are SNHLY and FYNNEI. CDR3 nucleotides: TGTGCCACCCAACAAGTCTACGAGCAGTACTTC. Its translation: CATQQVYEQYF.

This clonotype occurred a few times. V usage is TRBV15 and J usage is TRBJ2-7, with D tentatively TRBD2 (6 bases). The CDR3 covers 16 residues. CDR1 is LNHNV and CDR2 is YYDKDF in the germline V gene (reference sequence). V lost 6 bases and J 2 bases, leaving 20 bases between the germline ends. The CDR3 loop is CATSGYGTAATYEQYF. As DNA, the CDR3 is TGTGCCACCAGTGGTTACGGGACTGCCGCGACCTACGAGCAGTACTTC. The whole variable domain, filled in from reference TRBV15 and TRBJ2-7, reads DAMVIQNPRYQVTQFGKPVTLSCSQTLNHNVMYWYQQKSSQAPKLLFHYYDKDFNNEADTPDNFQSRRPNTSFCFLDIRSPGLGDTAMYLCATSGYGTAATYEQYFGPGTRLTVT.

The chain joins TRBV27 to TRBJ2-7, with TRBD1 identical over 11 bases. The germline V gene has CDR1 MNHEY and CDR2 SMNVEV (reference sequence). The ends lost 5 bases at V and 5 bases at J; junction bases unmatched: 5. The CDR3 is 14 amino acids. CDR3 protein: CASSASGQGDEQYF. DNA of the CDR3: TGTGCCAGCAGTGCATCGGGACAGGGGGACGAGCAGTACTTC.

The sample holds a few counts of this clonotype. V usage is TRBV19 and J usage is TRBJ2-7; D call uncertain. The length of the CDR3 is 13 residues. The V gene's germline CDR1 is LNHDA and CDR2 SQIVND (reference sequence). The V gene lost 3 bases and the J gene lost 3 bases, with 9 bases spanning the gap. The CDR3 DNA sequence: TGTGCCAGTAGTATCGGGTCCTACTACGAGCAGTACTTC. The encoded protein is CASSIGSYYEQYF.

The V and J genes are TRBV20-1 and TRBJ2-7; 13 nucleotides agree with TRBD2. Germline-derived CDR1 and CDR2 are DFQATT and SNEGSKA (reference sequence). V shed 3 bases, J shed 7 bases, and the junction held 9 bases outside the gene matches. CDR3 length equals 15 residues. Here the CDR3 reads CSASLLAGGPGEQYF. CDR3 in DNA: TGCAGTGCTAGTTTACTAGCGGGAGGGCCAGGGGAGCAGTACTTC.

This clonotype was observed a handful of times. The genes are TRBV7-8 and TRBJ2-1; 7 nucleotides match TRBD2. CDR1 is SGHVS and CDR2 is FQNEAQ in the germline V gene. The V gene end was trimmed by 5 bases and the J gene end by 5 bases; junction bases not matched to a gene: 12. This CDR3 has 16 amino acids. CDR3 in DNA: TGTGCCAGCAGCGCAGACATTGCAGCGGGGAACAATGAGCAGTTCTTC. This translates into CASSADIAAGNNEQFF. The full variable domain, rest sourced from reference TRBV7-8 and TRBJ2-1, is GAGVSQSPRYKVAKRGQDVALRCDPISGHVSLFWYQQALGQGPEFLTYFQNEAQLDKSGLPSDRFFAERPEGSVSTLKIQRTQQEDSAVYLCASSADIAAGNNEQFFGPGTRLTVL.